This T cell receptor (beta chain) was sequenced in a study of cytomegalovirus exposure and HLA in healthy donors. This clone has only one observation. As yet, its antigen is unknown. The germline V gene encodes CDR1 MGHRA and CDR2 YSYEKL. The CDR3 has 18 amino acids. V was clipped by 4 bases and J by 0 bases; unmatched bases: 4. Overall study findings and caveats: The investigators catalogued 180 or so TCR beta chains as cytomegalovirus-associated. What TCR beta sequences reportedly achieved was accurate prediction of HLA-A and HLA-B alleles in most subjects. Within a later analysis, the majority of CMV-associated TCR beta chains appeared HLA-restricted.

It was with 60 Vbeta and 13 Jbeta primers that the PCR ran. Produced via immunoSEQ multiplex PCR; TCRdb's table is partial and in-frame only. Of about 120,000 clones in the sample, approximately 80% were seen once. The source is a man between 25 and 39 years old in good health and CMV-seropositive. This chain joins TRBV4-1 and TRBJ2-3; TRBD2 matches at 16 bases. The sequenced sample was PBMCs. The CDR3 nucleotides are TGCGCCAGCAGCCTGGGACTAGCGGGGGGGGTTAGCACAGATACGCAGTATTTT. Residues: CASSLGLAGGVSTDTQYF.